Following are 24 T cell receptor beta chains from one sample sequenced in a study of CD8+ T cells in alopecia areata. cDNA prepared by RNA extraction and subsequent reverse transcription served as the template for sequencing. Using immunoSEQ multiplex PCR, the repertoire was profiled, and TCRdb retains in-frame clones only, with some absent. Among fewer than 250,000 clones listed, about two fifths were seen once. Treatment: oral pan-JAK inhibitor, 5-10 mg twice daily. The source material was CD4+ T cells sorted from blood, sampled between weeks 30 and 35, from a patient treated with tofacitinib. Receptors originate from a human donor with alopecia areata.

This clone has only a few counts. V usage is TRBV5-1 and J usage is TRBJ1-2; the D is unclear. The germline gives CDR1 SGHRS, CDR2 YFSETQ. CDR3 size: 14 residues. Deletions cut 0 bases from V and 8 bases from J, with 14 bases between. The CDR3 sequence: CASSLAGIPRGYTF. CDR3 coding DNA: TGCGCCAGCAGCTTGGCTGGGATCCCGCGGGGCTACACCTTC.

The chain combines TRBV6-5 with TRBJ1-4, with TRBD1 matching over 7 bases. V dropped 2 bases and J dropped 2; count of bases not matched to a gene: 2. The CDR3 has 15 residues. Germline V lookup: CDR1 MNHEY, CDR2 SVGAGI. The CDR3 loop is CASSYDRATNEKLFF. As DNA, the CDR3 is TGTGCCAGCAGTTACGACAGGGCTACTAATGAAAAACTGTTTTTT.

The rearrangement uses TRBV7-2 and TRBJ1-1; D not resolved. Trimming stripped 5 bases from V and 0 bases from J, with 16 bases between. The germline CDR1 and CDR2 sequences are SGHTA and FQGNSA. This CDR3 is 16 amino acids long. The CDR3 DNA reads as TGTGCCAGCAGCCGAGGAGGAGCTTCGATGAACACTGAAGCTTTCTTT. Its protein product is CASSRGGASMNTEAFF.

The rearrangement links TRBV11-2 to TRBJ2-7; 10 bases fit TRBD1. Trimming cost V 6 bases and J 7 bases; bases outside gene matches: 12. This CDR3 has 15 residues. CDR1 SGHAT and CDR2 FQNNGV come from the germline V gene. For the CDR3, the DNA is TGTGCCAGCAGTTTCAACGGACAGGGGGTAGAAGAGCAGTACTTC. Protein: CASSFNGQGVEEQYF. Supplemented by reference TRBV11-2 and TRBJ2-7, the full variable domain reads EAGVAQSPRYKIIEKRQSVAFWCNPISGHATLYWYQQILGQGPKLLIQFQNNGVVDDSQLPKDRFSAERLKGVDSTLKIQPAKLEDSAVYLCASSFNGQGVEEQYFGPGTRLTVT.

This clone was detected a few times. V and J are TRBV10-3 and TRBJ1-6; 7 nucleotides match TRBD1. With 10 bases clipped from V and 6 bases from J, the junction kept 6 bases outside the gene matches. Germline values: CDR1 ENHRY, CDR2 SYGVKD. The CDR3 totals 13 residues. In DNA form, the CDR3 reads TGTGCCACGATGGGACAGTCTAATTCACCCCTCCACTTT. It codes for CATMGQSNSPLHF.

V usage is TRBV7-2 and J usage is TRBJ1-6; 7 bases are shared with TRBD1. Germline V gene lookup returns CDR1 SGHTA and CDR2 FQGNSA. V lost 5 bases to trimming and J lost 7 bases; unmatched junction nucleotides: 5. The CDR3 extends over 14 amino acids. This CDR3 is CASSRGTANSPLHF. DNA of the CDR3: TGTGCCAGCAGCCGCGGGACAGCAAATTCACCCCTCCACTTT.

The J gene is TRBJ2-2, the V gene TRBV30, with 8 bases that match TRBD1. From germline, CDR1 is GTSNPN and CDR2 SVGIG (reference sequence). Germline trimming cut 4 bases from V and 0 bases from J; bases unmatched to any gene: 10. CDR3 length equals 17 residues. The chain's CDR3 is CAWKRTGRRANTGELFF. The CDR3 nucleotides read TGTGCCTGGAAGCGGACAGGGAGGAGAGCGAACACCGGGGAGCTGTTTTTT.

This clone was recorded many times. This rearrangement joins TRBV5-1 to TRBJ2-7; possibly TRBD1 or TRBD2 for D (6 bases each). The CDR3 spans 17 residues. V was pared by 0 bases and J by 4 bases, with 20 bases between. Germline-derived CDR1 and CDR2 are SGHRS and YFSETQ. This CDR3 is CASSLGRDTVSHYEQYF. The CDR3 DNA follows: TGCGCCAGCAGCTTGGGGCGGGACACCGTTTCCCATTACGAGCAGTACTTC.

V gene TRBV7-3 combines with J gene TRBJ1-1; D is undetermined. This CDR3 region has 16 residues. CDR1 SGHTA and CDR2 FQGTGA come from the germline V gene. Trimming took 3 bases from V and 1 from J, leaving 15 bases between them. For the CDR3, the DNA is TGTGCCAGCAGCTTGAATCCCCCCTCTCCGAACACTGAAGCTTTCTTT. This translates into CASSLNPPSPNTEAFF.

This chain joins TRBV18 and TRBJ2-1; TRBD2 matches at 12 bases. Germline-derived CDR1 and CDR2 are KGHSH and LQKENI. The CDR3 runs 17 residues. The J segment lost 8 bases and the V segment lost 2 bases, leaving 10 bases of the junction unmatched. CDR3 amino acids: CASSPKETSGGHHEQFF. CDR3 DNA sequence: TGTGCCAGCTCACCAAAGGAGACTAGCGGGGGTCACCATGAGCAGTTCTTC.

The chain couples TRBV9 to TRBJ1-1, with D unresolved. V was trimmed by 3 bases and J by 1 base, leaving 10 bases between them. Looked up from germline, CDR1 is SGDLS and CDR2 is YYNGEE. The CDR3 extends over 14 amino acids. CDR3 region: CASSGTLQNTEAFF. CDR3 DNA: TGTGCCAGCAGCGGAACCTTACAGAACACTGAAGCTTTCTTT.

This chain links TRBV27 with TRBJ1-1; D might be TRBD1 (5 bases). The CDR3 totals 17 residues. CDR1 MNHEY and CDR2 SMNVEV come from the germline V gene (reference sequence). Trimming left V 3 bases short and J 0 bases short, with 17 bases between. CDR3 nucleotides: TGTGCCAGCAGTTTCACAGGACGGGGGAACATGAACACTGAAGCTTTCTTT. It yields the protein CASSFTGRGNMNTEAFF.

The J gene is TRBJ2-1, the V gene TRBV4-1; 9 bases align to TRBD1. Germline assignment: CDR1 MGHRA and CDR2 YSYEKL. This CDR3 region has 14 residues. Trimming at V came to 5 bases and at J to 8 bases, leaving 7 bases not matched to a gene. CDR3 in DNA: TGCGCCAGCAGCTACCGGGACAGGGCGGATGAGCAGTTCTTC. Protein sequence: CASSYRDRADEQFF.

This clone was detected many times. The chain is built from TRBV5-4 and TRBJ2-6, with 8 nucleotides matching TRBD1. Germline V gene sequence: CDR1 SGHNT, CDR2 YYREEE (reference sequence). The CDR3 consists of 15 residues. V lost 5 bases and J lost 2; bases outside the gene matches: 3. CDR3 protein: CASSSGGAGANVLTF. The CDR3 DNA reads as TGTGCCAGCAGTTCAGGGGGCGCTGGGGCCAACGTCCTGACTTTC.

The V call is TRBV6-6, the J call TRBJ2-1, with 8 nucleotides matching TRBD2. Germline V gene sequence: CDR1 MNHNY, CDR2 SVGAGI (reference sequence). Unmatched junction bases numbered 7, after V lost 2 bases and J lost 7 bases. The CDR3 consists of 15 residues. CDR3 protein: CASSYRGGERNEQFF. The CDR3 DNA follows: TGTGCCAGCAGTTACCGGGGGGGAGAGCGGAATGAGCAGTTCTTC.

The rearrangement uses TRBV4-1 and TRBJ1-2; 7 bases align to TRBD1. Germline CDR1 reads MGHRA; CDR2 reads YSYEKL. The V gene end was trimmed by 4 bases and the J gene end by 8 bases; junction bases not matched to a gene: 10. This CDR3 has 14 amino acids. CDR3 sequence (DNA): TGCGCCAGCAGCCCGGAGGACAGGATTGGCGGCTACACCTTC. As protein: CASSPEDRIGGYTF.

This clone has more than one count but fewer than ten. The chain carries TRBV7-2 and TRBJ2-2; 7 nucleotides match TRBD1. The trim removed 5 bases at V and 1 base at J, leaving 4 bases unmatched. Germline V gene lookup returns CDR1 SGHTA and CDR2 FQGNSA. This CDR3 is 15 amino acids long. CDR3 loop: CASSRGDRNTGELFF. The CDR3 bases are TGTGCCAGCAGCCGAGGGGACAGGAACACCGGGGAGCTGTTTTTT.

This clone was observed at least ten times. The chain employs TRBV11-2 and TRBJ1-3; TRBD1 matches at 11 bases. Germline loops: CDR1 SGHAT, CDR2 FQNNGV. The CDR3 is 17 amino acids. J lost 0 bases, V lost 4 bases, and 5 bases had no gene match. The CDR3 sequence is CASSSWTGGISGNTIYF. For the CDR3, the DNA is TGTGCCAGCAGCTCGTGGACAGGGGGCATCTCTGGAAACACCATATATTTT.

This rearrangement joins TRBV30 to TRBJ2-3; TRBD2 aligns across 9 bases. This CDR3 is built from 13 residues. Trimming cost V 1 base and J 4 bases; bases outside gene matches: 0. Germline V gene data show CDR1 as GTSNPN and CDR2 as SVGIG (reference sequence). The DNA for the CDR3 is TGTGCCTGGAGTGGGACTAGCGCAGATACGCAGTATTTT. The encoded protein is CAWSGTSADTQYF.

V usage is TRBV28 and J usage is TRBJ2-1, with TRBD2 identical over 8 bases. There are 14 residues in the CDR3. After removal of 11 bases from V and 5 bases from J, the junction contained 11 bases not matched to a gene. Looked up from germline, CDR1 is MDHEN and CDR2 is SYDVKM. The CDR3 DNA reads as TGTGCCCTCGGGGGGGCGCACCGTAACAATGAGCAGTTCTTC. It codes for CALGGAHRNNEQFF.

The genes are TRBV11-3 and TRBJ2-2; 10 bases match TRBD2. The CDR3 totals 16 residues. The germline gives CDR1 SGHNT, CDR2 YENEEA. Trimming took 1 base from V and 6 from J; bases not matched to a gene: 5. The CDR3 loop reads CASSLGTSGVAGELFF. In nucleotides, the CDR3 is TGTGCCAGCAGCTTAGGGACTAGCGGTGTCGCCGGGGAGCTGTTTTTT.

This clone was recorded a few times. This chain uses TRBV18 with TRBJ1-1; D unclear. Germline loops: CDR1 KGHSH, CDR2 LQKENI. V lost 2 bases and J lost 2, with 9 bases in between. CDR3 length: 14 amino acids. CDR3 residues: CASSPIFGNTEAFF. The CDR3 DNA sequence: TGTGCCAGCTCACCAATATTTGGAAACACTGAAGCTTTCTTT.

This clone occurred a few times. The chain joins TRBV18 to TRBJ1-4, with a tentative D call TRBD1 (6 bases). Trimming pared 5 bases from V and 4 bases from J, leaving 14 bases between. The CDR3 covers 15 residues. The germline gives CDR1 KGHSH, CDR2 LQKENI. In DNA form, the CDR3 reads TGTGCCAGCTCAACCGACAGGCTGGGTAATGAAAAACTGTTTTTT. Translating it yields CASSTDRLGNEKLFF.

This chain connects TRBV7-8 to TRBJ2-3; 10 nucleotides match TRBD1. After removal of 5 bases from V and 5 bases from J, the junction contained 13 bases not matched to a gene. In germline, CDR1 is SGHVS, CDR2 FQNEAQ. The CDR3 has 17 residues. This CDR3 reads CASSPRTGGLVGDTQYF. The DNA for the CDR3 is TGTGCCAGCAGCCCTAGGACAGGGGGGTTGGTTGGAGATACGCAGTATTTT.